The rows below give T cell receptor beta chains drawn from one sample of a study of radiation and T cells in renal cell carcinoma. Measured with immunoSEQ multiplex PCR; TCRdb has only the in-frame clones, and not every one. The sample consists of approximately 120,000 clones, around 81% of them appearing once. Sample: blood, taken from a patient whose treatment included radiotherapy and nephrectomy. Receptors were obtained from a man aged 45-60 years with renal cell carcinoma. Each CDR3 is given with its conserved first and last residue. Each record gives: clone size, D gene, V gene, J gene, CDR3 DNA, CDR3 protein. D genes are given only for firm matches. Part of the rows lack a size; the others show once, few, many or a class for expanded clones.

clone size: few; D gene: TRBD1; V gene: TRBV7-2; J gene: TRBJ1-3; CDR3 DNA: TGTGCCAGCACCCCAGGGGGGTACGGAAACACCATATATTTT; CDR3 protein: CASTPGGYGNTIYF
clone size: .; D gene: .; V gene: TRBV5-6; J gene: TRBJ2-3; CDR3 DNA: TGTGCCAGCAGCTTGGGCATTACAGATACGCAGTATTTT; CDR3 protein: CASSLGITDTQYF
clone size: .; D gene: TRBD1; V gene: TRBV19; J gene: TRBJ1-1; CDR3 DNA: TGTGCCAGTAGGGCTCCTCTTGGGAGGGGGCGAGGCACTGAAGCTTTCTTT; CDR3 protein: CASRAPLGRGRGTEAFF
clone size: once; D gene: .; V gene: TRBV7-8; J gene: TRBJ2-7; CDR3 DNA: TGTGCCAGCAGCTTAGTCGGCGGGCGGGGCTACTACGAGCAGTACTTC; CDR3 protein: CASSLVGGRGYYEQYF
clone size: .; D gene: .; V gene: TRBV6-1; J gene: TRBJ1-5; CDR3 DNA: TGTGCCAGCAGTGAGTCTATCAATCAGCCCCAGCATTTT; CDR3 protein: CASSESINQPQHF
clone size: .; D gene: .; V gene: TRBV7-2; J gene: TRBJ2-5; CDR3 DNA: TGTGCCAGCAGCTTAGCTCGAACCCAAGAGACCCAGTACTTC; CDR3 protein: CASSLARTQETQYF
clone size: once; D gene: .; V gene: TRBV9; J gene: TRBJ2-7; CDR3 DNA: TGTGCCAGCCAGAGGGGGGTTAGGGACGAGCAGTACTTC; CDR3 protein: CASQRGVRDEQYF
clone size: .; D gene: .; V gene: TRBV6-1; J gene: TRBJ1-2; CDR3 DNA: TGTGCCAGCAGTGAATTGACAGACTATGGCTACACCTTC; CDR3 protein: CASSELTDYGYTF
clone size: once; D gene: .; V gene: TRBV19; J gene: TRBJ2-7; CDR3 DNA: TGTGCCAGTAGTAGTCATTTAGGGGGAAAGTACTTC; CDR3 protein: CASSSHLGGKYF
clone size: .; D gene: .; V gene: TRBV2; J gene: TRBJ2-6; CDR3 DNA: TGTGCCAGCAGTGGCTGGGGGGAGCCCTCTGGGGCCAACGTCCTGACTTTC; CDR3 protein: CASSGWGEPSGANVLTF
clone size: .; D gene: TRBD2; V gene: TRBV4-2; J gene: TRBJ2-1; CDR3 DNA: TGTGCCAGCAGCCAAGGGGGAGGGGTTGACAATGAGCAGTTCTTC; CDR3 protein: CASSQGGGVDNEQFF
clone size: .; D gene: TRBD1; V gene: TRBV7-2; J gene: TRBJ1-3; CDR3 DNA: TGTGCCAGCAGCCTTCGACAGGGGTGGGCTGGAAACACCATATATTTT; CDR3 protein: CASSLRQGWAGNTIYF
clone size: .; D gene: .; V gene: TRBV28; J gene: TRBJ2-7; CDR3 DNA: TGTGCCAGCAGTAAACCGGGTCCCTCCACCTACGAGCAGTACTTC; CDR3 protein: CASSKPGPSTYEQYF
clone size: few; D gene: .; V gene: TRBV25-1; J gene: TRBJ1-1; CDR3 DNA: TGTGCCAGCAGTGAATCCGGATCTGCGGTGATACCTTTCTTT; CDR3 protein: CASSESGSAVIPFF
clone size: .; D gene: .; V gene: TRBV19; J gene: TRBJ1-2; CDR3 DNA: TGTGCCAGTAGTATGACAGGTGGCTACACCTTC; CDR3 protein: CASSMTGGYTF
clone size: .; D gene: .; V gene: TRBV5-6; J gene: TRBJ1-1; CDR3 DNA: TGTGCCAGCAGCTTGTATACAACGGAAGCTTTCTTT; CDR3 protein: CASSLYTTEAFF
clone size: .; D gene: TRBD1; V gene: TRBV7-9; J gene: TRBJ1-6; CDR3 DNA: TGTGCCAGCAGCCGGGACAGACTTAATTCACCCCTCCACTTT; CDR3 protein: CASSRDRLNSPLHF
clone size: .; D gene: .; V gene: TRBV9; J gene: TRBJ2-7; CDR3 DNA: TGTGCCAGCAGCGTAGCGTCCGGGGAAGGCTACGAGCAGTACTTC; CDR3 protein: CASSVASGEGYEQYF
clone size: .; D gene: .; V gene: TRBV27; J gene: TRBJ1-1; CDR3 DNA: TGTGCCAGCAGCCCGGGGAACACTGAAGCTTTCTTT; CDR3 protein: CASSPGNTEAFF
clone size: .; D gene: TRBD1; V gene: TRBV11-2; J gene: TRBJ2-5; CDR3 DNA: TGTGCCAGCAGCTTAGTACGGACAGGGGCTGGGACCCAGTACTTC; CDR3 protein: CASSLVRTGAGTQYF
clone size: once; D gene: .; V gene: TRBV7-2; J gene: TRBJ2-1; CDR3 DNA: TGTGCCAGCAGCCCTGGACTGTCGAATGAGCAGTTCTTC; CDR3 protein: CASSPGLSNEQFF
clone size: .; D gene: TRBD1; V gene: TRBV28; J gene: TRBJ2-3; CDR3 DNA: TGTGCCGTATTTCCCGGGACAGGGACAGATACGCAGTATTTT; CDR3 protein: CAVFPGTGTDTQYF
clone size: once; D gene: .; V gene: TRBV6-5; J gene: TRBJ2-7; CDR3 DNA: TGTGCCAGCAGTCAGCAGGGTTTTGTCTACGAGCAGTACTTC; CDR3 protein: CASSQQGFVYEQYF
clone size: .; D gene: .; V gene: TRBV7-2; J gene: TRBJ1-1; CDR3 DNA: TGTGCCAGCAGCACTCCGGGACACCAGAACACTGAAGCTTTCTTT; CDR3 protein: CASSTPGHQNTEAFF
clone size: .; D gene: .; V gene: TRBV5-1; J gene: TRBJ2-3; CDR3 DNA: TGCGCCAGCAGCTGGAGGCAGGTTATCACAGATACGCAGTATTTT; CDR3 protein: CASSWRQVITDTQYF